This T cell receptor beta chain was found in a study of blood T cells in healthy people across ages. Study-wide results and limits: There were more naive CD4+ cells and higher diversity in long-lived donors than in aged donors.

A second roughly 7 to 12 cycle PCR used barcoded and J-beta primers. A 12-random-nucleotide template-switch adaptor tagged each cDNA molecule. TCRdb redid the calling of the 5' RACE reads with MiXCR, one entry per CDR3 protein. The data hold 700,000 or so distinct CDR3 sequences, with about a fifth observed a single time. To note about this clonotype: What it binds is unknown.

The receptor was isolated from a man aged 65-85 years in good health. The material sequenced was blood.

The CDR3 DNA reads as TGCGCCAGCAGCTTGGATGCAGGGGCGCCCACTGAAGCTTTCTTT. Translation: CASSLDAGAPTEAFF. The rearrangement joins TRBV5-1 to TRBJ1-1, with D possibly TRBD1 on 6 matching bases. The germline CDR1 and CDR2 sequences are SGHRS and YFSETQ. Trimming left V 0 bases short and J 4 bases short, with 13 bases between. This CDR3 is 15 amino acids long.